A single sample is the source of the 32 T cell receptor beta chains below, sequenced in a study of blood T cells in healthy people across ages. A J-beta primer mix and a sample-barcoded 5' primer were used in a second PCR of about 7 to 12 cycles. MiXCR, applied by TCRdb to the 5' RACE reads, yields one record per CDR3 protein. The sample yields some 760,000 distinct CDR3 sequences, approximately 25% seen once. These data are also associated with another study on T cells of mothers and their children.

Material for sequencing was blood. Receptors were obtained from a boy younger than 18 in good health.

This clonotype came up once. The DNA for the CDR3 is TGCAGCGCGACTAGCGGGGTCACAGATACGCAGTATTTT. The encoded protein is CSATSGVTDTQYF. V and J are TRBV29-1 and TRBJ2-3; 11 positions agree with TRBD2. V lost 7 bases, J lost 2 bases, and 2 bases stayed unmatched. Germline V gene lookup returns CDR1 SQVTM and CDR2 ANQGSEA. The CDR3 runs 13 residues.

The rearrangement uses TRBV7-9 and TRBJ2-3, with 7 bases that match TRBD2. Per germline, CDR1 SEHNR and CDR2 FQNEAQ (reference sequence). Germline trimming cut 6 bases from V and 4 bases from J; bases unmatched to any gene: 10. There are 15 residues in the CDR3. The CDR3 DNA is TGTGCCAGCAGTTCTCGCGGGAGAGGCGCAGATACGCAGTATTTT. The encoded protein is CASSSRGRGADTQYF. The variable domain in full, completed from reference TRBV7-9 and TRBJ2-3, reads DTGVSQNPRHKITKRGQNVTFRCDPISEHNRLYWYRQTLGQGPEFLTYFQNEAQLEKSRLLSDRFSAERPKGSFSTLEIQRTEQGDSAMYLCASSSRGRGADTQYFGPGTRLTVL.

The rearrangement joins TRBV2 to TRBJ2-2; 7 nucleotides line up with TRBD1. With V trimmed by 7 bases and J by 6 bases, 5 bases remained unmatched. Per germline, CDR1 SNHLY and CDR2 FYNNEI. The CDR3 runs 13 residues. The CDR3 nucleotides read TGTGCCAGCAAAAAAGGGGGCCCCGGGGAGCTGTTTTTT. Translating it yields CASKKGGPGELFF.

This clonotype was counted a few times. The CDR3 region has the DNA TGCAGCGTTGAAGAAGGACAGGGGGCGTCTGGCTACACCTTC. This sequence encodes CSVEEGQGASGYTF. J is TRBJ1-2 and V is TRBV29-1; TRBD1 matches at 11 bases. Per germline, CDR1 SQVTM and CDR2 ANQGSEA. The CDR3 sequence is 14 residues long. The J segment lost 7 bases and the V segment lost 0 bases, leaving 4 bases of the junction unmatched.

The chain links TRBV18 to TRBJ2-5; D is undetermined. The closer fit of TRBJ2-7 to the DNA end suggests the J call may be wrong. Germline CDR1 is KGHSH and CDR2 is LQKENI. This CDR3 has 13 residues. The CDR3 region has the DNA TGTGCCAGCTCCCTGATCGGTGGTCCCGAGCAGTACTTC. This translates into CASSLIGGPEQYF.

The chain joins TRBV7-2 to TRBJ2-1; 11 nucleotides line up with TRBD2. The J call may be incorrect, as the DNA end agrees better with TRBJ2-5. The CDR3 totals 16 residues. Germline lookup yields CDR1 SGHTA and CDR2 FQGNSA. This chain's CDR3 is CASSVSGTSGQETQYF. The CDR3, as DNA: TGTGCCAGCAGCGTCTCCGGGACTAGCGGACAAGAGACCCAGTACTTC.

This clonotype was seen a few times. The chain recombines TRBV28 with TRBJ1-4; no clear D gene. From germline, CDR1 is MDHEN and CDR2 SYDVKM. This CDR3 is 14 amino acids long. The V end was cut by 7 bases, the J end by 0 bases, with 9 bases between. The CDR3 DNA is TGTGCCAGCAAGTCCGTCGCAACTAATGAAAAACTGTTTTTT. Translating gives CASKSVATNEKLFF.

This clonotype was counted a single time. The chain uses TRBV20-1 and TRBJ1-2; unclear D gene. Germline V CDR1 and CDR2: DFQATT, SNEGSKA (reference sequence). The CDR3 covers 13 residues. V lost 0 bases, J lost 8 bases, and 13 bases lay in between. The CDR3 DNA reads as TGCAGTGCTAGAGATTGGGAAGTGGAGGGCTACACCTTC. Its protein product is CSARDWEVEGYTF.

This clonotype came up a few times. The chain has TRBV11-2 and TRBJ2-1; D possibly corresponds to TRBD2 (5 bases). Trimming left V 1 base short and J 8 bases short, with 15 bases between. CDR1 and CDR2 from the germline V gene are SGHAT and FQNNGV. This CDR3 is 15 amino acids long. CDR3 sequence (DNA): TGTGCCAGCAGCTTAGTCTCCGGGTTTAGCGATGAGCAGTTCTTC. Amino acid sequence: CASSLVSGFSDEQFF. The full variable domain, in which reference TRBV11-2 and TRBJ2-1 provide the parts outside the CDR3, is EAGVAQSPRYKIIEKRQSVAFWCNPISGHATLYWYQQILGQGPKLLIQFQNNGVVDDSQLPKDRFSAERLKGVDSTLKIQPAKLEDSAVYLCASSLVSGFSDEQFFGPGTRLTVL.

The chain employs TRBV7-2 and TRBJ2-3; TRBD1 or TRBD2 may be the D gene (5 bases each). The CDR3 loop spans 15 amino acids. The germline CDR1 and CDR2 sequences are SGHTA and FQGNSA. Trimming shortened V by 5 bases and J by 0 bases, and 12 bases separated the two germline ends. Here the CDR3 DNA reads TGTGCCAGCAGCCAAGGGACCACTAGCACAGATACGCAGTATTTT. The encoded protein is CASSQGTTSTDTQYF.

This clonotype was seen a handful of times. The chain couples TRBV4-2 to TRBJ2-1; TRBD2 matches at 8 bases. Germline V lookup: CDR1 LGHNA, CDR2 YNFKEQ. Trimming cost V 0 bases and J 5 bases; bases outside gene matches: 9. CDR3 length equals 17 residues. CDR3 coding DNA: TGTGCCAGCAGCCAAGATGGGACTAGAGGGATAAACAATGAGCAGTTCTTC. Protein product: CASSQDGTRGINNEQFF.

This clonotype was found a few times. The J gene is TRBJ2-3, the V gene TRBV4-1, with TRBD2 matching 11 bases. CDR1 MGHRA and CDR2 YSYEKL come from the germline V gene. The CDR3 covers 17 residues. The V segment lost 2 bases and the J segment 5 bases; nucleotides outside the gene matches: 9. In DNA form, the CDR3 reads TGCGCCAGCAGCCAACCTTTAGCGGGAGGGTCGGAAGATACGCAGTATTTT. Its translation: CASSQPLAGGSEDTQYF.

In this sample, this clonotype turned up a few times. The chain has TRBV29-1 and TRBJ1-1, with TRBD1 identical over 8 bases. The CDR3 is 12 residues long. J gave up 7 bases and V 3 bases, and 4 bases lay outside the gene matches. Germline CDR1 SQVTM, CDR2 ANQGSEA. The CDR3 DNA sequence: TGCAGCGTTGACAGGGGGCTGGATGAAGCTTTCTTT. It encodes CSVDRGLDEAFF.

The chain has TRBV27 and TRBJ2-7, with 11 bases aligning to TRBD2. V shed 4 bases, J shed 4 bases, and the junction held 12 bases outside the gene matches. The CDR3 has 17 amino acids. Germline CDR1 and CDR2: MNHEY and SMNVEV (reference sequence). The CDR3 DNA reads TGTGCCAGCAGTTCGGGGCCGAGACTAGCGGGGATTTACGAGCAGTACTTC. The encoded protein is CASSSGPRLAGIYEQYF.

J is TRBJ2-7 and V is TRBV29-1, with D uncertain. The CDR3 runs to 12 residues. The germline gives CDR1 SQVTM, CDR2 ANQGSEA. The germline V and J ends were trimmed by 6 bases and 0 bases, with 9 bases remaining between them. CDR3 loop: CSVAAYSYEQYF. The CDR3 nucleotides read TGCAGCGTAGCTGCGTACTCCTACGAGCAGTACTTC.

This clonotype appeared a few times. This sequence joins TRBV12-3 or TRBV12-4 and TRBJ2-3; D may be TRBD1 or TRBD2 (7 bases each). V lost 3 bases to trimming and J lost 4 bases, with 17 bases between them. This CDR3 contains 16 residues. The CDR3 is CASSLGPGGVPDTQYF. The CDR3 region has the DNA TGTGCCAGCAGTTTGGGTCCAGGGGGGGTGCCAGATACGCAGTATTTT.

V usage is TRBV27 and J usage is TRBJ2-7; TRBD2 matches 7 bases. Germline V lookup: CDR1 MNHEY, CDR2 SMNVEV (reference sequence). This CDR3 region has 15 residues. The junction had 11 bases not matched to a gene; V was cut back by 5 bases and J by 4 bases. DNA for the CDR3: TGTGCCAGCAGTATGACGGGACTGGGAGGGTACGAGCAGTACTTC. Amino acid sequence: CASSMTGLGGYEQYF.

CDR3: CASSWDRTYGYTF. CDR3 sequence (DNA): TGTGCCAGCAGCTGGGACAGAACCTATGGCTACACCTTC. The V gene is TRBV28, the J gene TRBJ1-2; 7 bases align to TRBD1. Germline loops: CDR1 MDHEN, CDR2 SYDVKM. Germline trimming cut 6 bases from V and 4 bases from J; bases unmatched to any gene: 5. CDR3 size: 13 residues.

This clonotype was counted only a few times. This chain connects TRBV6-5 to TRBJ1-4; a weak D match, TRBD1 (5 bases). V lost 3 bases, J lost 5 bases, and 13 bases lay in between. Germline values: CDR1 MNHEY, CDR2 SVGAGI. The CDR3 runs 15 residues. The CDR3 sequence is CASSYSGLTNEKLFF. CDR3 bases: TGTGCCAGCAGTTATTCAGGGCTTACCAATGAAAAACTGTTTTTT.

This clonotype was detected a few times. The genes are TRBV7-2 and TRBJ2-1, with D possibly called TRBD1 or TRBD2 (5 bases each). Trimming took 4 bases from V and 9 from J, leaving 19 bases between them. Germline values: CDR1 SGHTA, CDR2 FQGNSA. There are 15 residues in the CDR3. CDR3 protein: CASSWDGVGSVEQFF. The CDR3 bases are TGTGCCAGCAGCTGGGACGGAGTTGGGAGCGTTGAGCAGTTCTTC.

The chain carries TRBV4-1 and TRBJ2-7; the D gene is possibly TRBD1 (6 bases). The V and J ends lost 3 bases and 3 bases respectively, with 15 bases between them. The germline CDR1 and CDR2 sequences are MGHRA and YSYEKL. The CDR3 contains 15 residues. CDR3: CASSQTGSAVYEQYF. CDR3 bases: TGCGCCAGCAGCCAGACAGGAAGCGCCGTCTACGAGCAGTACTTC.

The V and J genes are TRBV7-8 and TRBJ2-6; D call uncertain. V was clipped by 1 base and J by 4 bases, with 11 bases between them. This CDR3 is 16 amino acids long. Germline V gives CDR1 SGHVS, CDR2 FQNEAQ. For the CDR3, the DNA is TGTGCCAGCAGCTTAGATCGGGTCTCCGGGGCCAACGTCCTGACTTTC. Its translation: CASSLDRVSGANVLTF.

This clonotype appeared a few times. The rearrangement joins TRBV3-1 to TRBJ1-4, with D maybe TRBD1 (6 bases). Germline CDR1 and CDR2: LGHDT and YNNKEL (reference sequence). Between the trimmed V and J ends, which lost 3 bases and 1 base, there was a span of 9 bases. This CDR3 comprises 15 residues. Here the CDR3 reads CASSQAGQTNEKLFF. The CDR3 DNA follows: TGTGCCAGCAGCCAGGCGGGACAAACTAATGAAAAACTGTTTTTT.

In its sample, this clonotype was seen a few times. The chain combines TRBV15 with TRBJ2-2; D unclear. Germline CDR1 LNHNV, CDR2 YYDKDF (reference sequence). CDR3 length: 16 amino acids. Trimming pared 8 bases from V and 5 bases from J, leaving 21 bases between. The CDR3 loop is CATATGLSRGTGELFF. The CDR3, as DNA: TGTGCCACCGCGACGGGCCTTAGCCGAGGAACCGGGGAGCTGTTTTTT.

This clonotype has more than one count but fewer than ten. The gene calls are TRBV29-1 and TRBJ2-2; TRBD1 matches 10 bases. With 5 bases clipped from V and 7 bases from J, the junction kept 4 bases outside the gene matches. The CDR3 totals 13 residues. Per germline, CDR1 SQVTM and CDR2 ANQGSEA. CDR3 nucleotide sequence: TGCAGCGTTCGGACAGGGGGAGACGGGGAGCTGTTTTTT. Its protein is CSVRTGGDGELFF.

The chain has TRBV15 and TRBJ2-7; 7 nucleotides agree with TRBD1. The length of the CDR3 is 14 residues. CDR1 and CDR2 (germline): LNHNV, YYDKDF (reference sequence). Losses at the gene ends were 5 bases for V and 0 bases for J; bases not matched to a gene: 4. CDR3: CATSATGSSYEQYF. The CDR3 DNA follows: TGTGCCACCAGCGCGACAGGGAGCTCCTACGAGCAGTACTTC. Full variable domain (missing parts from reference TRBV15 and TRBJ2-7): DAMVIQNPRYQVTQFGKPVTLSCSQTLNHNVMYWYQQKSSQAPKLLFHYYDKDFNNEADTPDNFQSRRPNTSFCFLDIRSPGLGDTAMYLCATSATGSSYEQYFGPGTRLTVT.

V is TRBV6-2 or TRBV6-3 and J is TRBJ1-1; D remains ambiguous. Trimming removed 0 bases at V and 0 bases at J, with 14 bases between. There are 17 residues in the CDR3. The germline V gene has CDR1 MNHEY and CDR2 SVGEGT. The chain's CDR3 is CASSYSLLGLMNTEAFF. CDR3 in DNA: TGTGCCAGCAGTTACTCTCTCCTGGGCCTCATGAACACTGAAGCTTTCTTT.

J is TRBJ2-5 and V is TRBV7-2; D call uncertain. Trimming pared 7 bases from V and 5 bases from J, leaving 17 bases between. Looked up from germline, CDR1 is SGHTA and CDR2 is FQGNSA. The CDR3 sequence is 14 residues long. CDR3 sequence (DNA): TGTGCCAGCACCCTAAAAGGGATGCGGGAGACCCAGTACTTC. Its protein is CASTLKGMRETQYF. The entire variable domain, with the rest obtained from reference TRBV7-2 and TRBJ2-5, is as follows: GAGVSQSPSNKVTEKGKDVELRCDPISGHTALYWYRQSLGQGLEFLIYFQGNSAPDKSGLPSDRFSAERTGGSVSTLTIQRTQQEDSAVYLCASTLKGMRETQYFGPGTRLLVL.

This clonotype was counted between two and nine times. The genes are TRBV4-1 and TRBJ1-4; no clear D. In germline, CDR1 is MGHRA, CDR2 YSYEKL. V dropped 0 bases and J dropped 7 bases, with 12 bases sitting between them. This CDR3 contains 15 residues. DNA for the CDR3: TGCGCCAGCAGCCAAGAGAGGAGGGAGGGTGAAAAACTGTTTTTT. Translated: CASSQERREGEKLFF.

The V call is TRBV15, the J call TRBJ2-2, with 7 bases fitting TRBD1. CDR3 length equals 14 residues. Germline CDR1 and CDR2: LNHNV and YYDKDF (reference sequence). J gave up 6 bases and V 2 bases, and 3 bases lay outside the gene matches. CDR3: CATSRKGQAGELFF. CDR3 nucleotide sequence: TGTGCCACCAGCAGAAAAGGACAGGCCGGGGAGCTGTTTTTT.

The genes are TRBV7-9 and TRBJ2-7, with D possibly being TRBD2 (6 bases). The V gene's germline CDR1 is SEHNR and CDR2 FQNEAQ (reference sequence). CDR3 length equals 14 residues. Trimming took 1 base from V and 7 from J, leaving 14 bases between them. CDR3 in amino acids: CASSLGQGAGEQYF. CDR3 in DNA: TGTGCCAGCAGCTTAGGTCAGGGTGCGGGGGAGCAGTACTTC. The whole variable domain, filled in from reference TRBV7-9 and TRBJ2-7, reads DTGVSQNPRHKITKRGQNVTFRCDPISEHNRLYWYRQTLGQGPEFLTYFQNEAQLEKSRLLSDRFSAERPKGSFSTLEIQRTEQGDSAMYLCASSLGQGAGEQYFGPGTRLTVT.

This clonotype was recorded many times. The gene calls are TRBV4-2 and TRBJ2-7; D assignment may be TRBD1 or TRBD2 (6 bases each). Per germline, CDR1 LGHNA and CDR2 YNFKEQ. The V and J ends lost 4 bases and 1 base respectively, with 11 bases between them. This CDR3 has 14 residues. As DNA, the CDR3 is TGTGCCAGCAGCCCTGAAGGGGGGTCCTACGAGCAGTACTTC. This sequence encodes CASSPEGGSYEQYF.